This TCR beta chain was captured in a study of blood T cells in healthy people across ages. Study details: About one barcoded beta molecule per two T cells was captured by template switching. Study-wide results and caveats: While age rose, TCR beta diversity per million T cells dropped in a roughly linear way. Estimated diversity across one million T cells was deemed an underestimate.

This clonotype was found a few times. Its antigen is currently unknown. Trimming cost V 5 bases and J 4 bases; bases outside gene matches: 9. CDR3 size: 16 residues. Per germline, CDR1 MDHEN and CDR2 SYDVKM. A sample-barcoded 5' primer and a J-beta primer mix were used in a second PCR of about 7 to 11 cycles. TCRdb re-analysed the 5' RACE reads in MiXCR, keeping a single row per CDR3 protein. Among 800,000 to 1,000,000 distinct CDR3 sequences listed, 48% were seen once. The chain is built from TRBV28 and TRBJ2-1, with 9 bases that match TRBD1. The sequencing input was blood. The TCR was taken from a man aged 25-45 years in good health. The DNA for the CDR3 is TGTGCCAGCAGTGACACCGGGACAGGGTTTTACAATGAGCAGTTCTTC. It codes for CASSDTGTGFYNEQFF.